The source of this T cell receptor (beta chain) is a study of T cell changes during pregnancy in multiple sclerosis. Trimming took 4 bases from V and 3 from J, leaving 19 bases between them. Germline loops: CDR1 SGHNT, CDR2 YYREEE (reference sequence). The CDR3 extends over 16 amino acids. This clone was found once. Repertoires were generated with immunoSEQ multiplex PCR, while TCRdb's copy carries only in-frame clones and drops some. The top ten hold 1.5% to 2% of the sample, which has around 110,000 clones, 80% to 95% seen once. Here the sequenced sample was peripheral blood, taken after pregnancy. This receptor was obtained from a female donor with multiple sclerosis, enrolled in a pregnancy study. The genes are TRBV5-4 and TRBJ2-5; a possible D gene is TRBD2 (5 bases). CDR3 sequence (DNA): TGTGCCAGCAGCGCCCGCCTGAGGGCAGGAGAAGAGACCCAGTACTTC. Its translation is CASSARLRAGEETQYF.